The 14 T cell receptor beta chains presented below share a single source sample, sequenced in a study of T cells after yellow fever vaccination. One entry per CDR3 protein, called by TCRdb with MiXCR from the 5' RACE reads. This table has 610,000 or so distinct CDR3 sequences, more than 9% appearing once. The sequencing here drew on PBMCs, taken on the day of the yellow fever booster vaccination. These receptors were collected from a man younger than 45 who received the YFV17D yellow fever vaccine.

The V and J genes are TRBV7-2 and TRBJ2-7; a possible D gene is TRBD2 (6 bases). CDR1 is SGHTA, CDR2 FQGNSA, per germline. The V end lost 8 bases, the J end lost 10 bases, and 21 bases lay between the germline ends. The CDR3 is 13 residues long. CDR3 region: CASLGPRGEGQYF. In nucleotides, the CDR3 is TGTGCCAGCTTGGGACCGCGGGGAGAGGGTCAGTACTTC.

This clonotype was detected once. This rearrangement joins TRBV3-1 to TRBJ2-3, with TRBD2 as a possible D gene (6 bases). In germline, CDR1 is LGHDT, CDR2 YNNKEL (reference sequence). Trimming removed 1 base at V and 2 bases at J, with 13 bases between. The CDR3 sequence is 16 residues long. The CDR3 loop reads CASSQGSGLLTDTQYF. The CDR3 coding sequence is TGTGCCAGCAGCCAAGGTAGCGGACTCCTCACAGATACGCAGTATTTT.

The chain recombines TRBV5-6 with TRBJ2-5; 12 nucleotides line up with TRBD2. The CDR3 covers 19 residues. Trimming removed 3 bases from V and 2 bases from J; junction bases left unmatched: 14. Germline CDR1 and CDR2: SGHDT and YYEEEE. This CDR3 is CASSSSGPTSGRSQETQYF. The DNA of the CDR3 is TGTGCCAGCAGCTCGAGTGGACCAACTAGCGGGAGGTCACAAGAGACCCAGTACTTC.

V gene TRBV7-9 combines with J gene TRBJ2-5; D ambiguous. This CDR3 region has 13 residues. Germline values: CDR1 SEHNR, CDR2 FQNEAQ (reference sequence). V was shortened by 11 bases and J by 5 bases, with 18 bases between the two germline ends. The CDR3: CAAAPQLWETQYF. The CDR3 nucleotides are TGTGCCGCCGCCCCCCAACTGTGGGAGACCCAGTACTTC.

This clonotype turned up a few times. The chain employs TRBV6-2 or TRBV6-3 and TRBJ2-3; weak D call: TRBD2 (5 bases). This CDR3 contains 13 residues. The germline CDR1 and CDR2 sequences are MNHEY and SVGEGT. Trimming shortened V by 5 bases and J by 6 bases, and 12 bases separated the two germline ends. This chain's CDR3 is CASSRIRGDTQYF. CDR3 DNA: TGTGCCAGCAGTAGGATCCGAGGGGATACGCAGTATTTT.

This clonotype was recorded once. This chain joins TRBV9 and TRBJ1-5; possibly TRBD1 for D (6 bases). V was cut by 4 bases and J by 6 bases, with 17 bases left in between. The CDR3 contains 15 residues. Germline values: CDR1 SGDLS, CDR2 YYNGEE. CDR3 region: CASSTTGALGQPQHF. DNA for the CDR3: TGTGCCAGCAGCACCACGGGGGCGCTTGGTCAGCCCCAGCATTTT.

V usage is TRBV7-8 and J usage is TRBJ2-5, with TRBD1 as a possible D gene (6 bases). The CDR3 consists of 12 residues. The ends were cut back, 10 bases at V and 5 bases at J, with 14 bases in the middle. Germline V gene lookup returns CDR1 SGHVS and CDR2 FQNEAQ. The CDR3 coding sequence is TGTGCCACAGGGTTCAGGGGCGAGACCCAGTACTTC. Protein sequence: CATGFRGETQYF.

This clonotype was detected only a few times. The chain links TRBV6-1 to TRBJ2-2; D is uncertain. This CDR3 has 13 residues. Trimming shortened V by 5 bases and J by 6 bases, and 10 bases separated the two germline ends. Germline CDR1 and CDR2: MNHNS and SASEGT. The CDR3 protein is CASSQILAGELFF. In DNA, the CDR3 is TGTGCCAGCAGTCAAATACTGGCCGGGGAGCTGTTTTTT.

This clonotype occurred a few times. CDR3 region: CASRGGGRNTFGDTQYF. The DNA for the CDR3 is TGTGCCAGCAGGGGAGGCGGGAGAAACACCTTCGGAGATACGCAGTATTTT. The rearrangement joins TRBV11-1 to TRBJ2-3, with 7 bases that match TRBD2. CDR3 length equals 17 residues. V lost 6 bases, J lost 5 bases, and 17 bases stayed unmatched. Germline CDR1 is SGHAT and CDR2 is FQDESV (reference sequence).

This clonotype was counted a few times. V gene TRBV11-2 combines with J gene TRBJ2-4; D is uncertain. Germline CDR1 reads SGHAT; CDR2 reads FQNNGV. The CDR3 length is 13 residues. The V end was cut by 5 bases, the J end by 6 bases, with 11 bases between. This CDR3 is CASSPDPGNIQYF. The CDR3 nucleotides are TGTGCCAGCAGCCCGGACCCAGGAAACATTCAGTACTTC. Full variable domain (outside the CDR3, taken from reference TRBV11-2 and TRBJ2-4): EAGVAQSPRYKIIEKRQSVAFWCNPISGHATLYWYQQILGQGPKLLIQFQNNGVVDDSQLPKDRFSAERLKGVDSTLKIQPAKLEDSAVYLCASSPDPGNIQYFGAGTRLSVL.

This clonotype was seen only a few times. This chain joins TRBV27 and TRBJ2-7, with D tentatively TRBD2 (6 bases). V dropped 3 bases and J dropped 2 bases, with 14 bases sitting between them. Germline CDR1 reads MNHEY; CDR2 reads SMNVEV (reference sequence). The length of the CDR3 is 15 residues. CDR3 in amino acids: CASSLGLGGAYEQYF. DNA of the CDR3: TGTGCCAGCAGTTTGGGTTTGGGGGGAGCCTACGAGCAGTACTTC.

The chain is built from TRBV7-3 and TRBJ2-3; D possibly matches TRBD1 or TRBD2 (6 bases each). V dropped 4 bases and J dropped 5 bases, with 10 bases sitting between them. The CDR3 contains 13 residues. Germline CDR1 is SGHTA and CDR2 is FQGTGA. DNA for the CDR3: TGTGCCAGCAGCTGGACAGCGGGAGATACGCAGTATTTT. It translates to CASSWTAGDTQYF. The full variable domain, with the rest looked up from reference TRBV7-3 and TRBJ2-3, is GAGVSQTPSNKVTEKGKYVELRCDPISGHTALYWYRQSLGQGPEFLIYFQGTGAADDSGLPNDRFFAVRPEGSVSTLKIQRTERGDSAVYLCASSWTAGDTQYFGPGTRLTVL.

The J gene is TRBJ2-1, the V gene TRBV28; possible D gene TRBD1, 7 bases. The V and J ends lost 5 bases and 5 bases respectively, with 31 bases between them. Germline V gene data show CDR1 as MDHEN and CDR2 as SYDVKM. This CDR3 is 20 amino acids long. This CDR3 reads CASSPISGGSPQLVDNEQFF. The CDR3 DNA reads as TGTGCCAGCAGTCCGATTTCAGGGGGGTCCCCGCAGTTGGTGGACAATGAGCAGTTCTTC.

This clonotype was counted a few times. V and J are TRBV10-3 and TRBJ2-5; unclear D gene. The CDR3 is 14 residues long. Trimming removed 3 bases at V and 1 base at J, with 9 bases between. Germline CDR1 and CDR2: ENHRY and SYGVKD. CDR3 protein: CAISDSRAQETQYF. DNA of the CDR3: TGTGCCATCAGTGACAGTAGGGCCCAAGAGACCCAGTACTTC.